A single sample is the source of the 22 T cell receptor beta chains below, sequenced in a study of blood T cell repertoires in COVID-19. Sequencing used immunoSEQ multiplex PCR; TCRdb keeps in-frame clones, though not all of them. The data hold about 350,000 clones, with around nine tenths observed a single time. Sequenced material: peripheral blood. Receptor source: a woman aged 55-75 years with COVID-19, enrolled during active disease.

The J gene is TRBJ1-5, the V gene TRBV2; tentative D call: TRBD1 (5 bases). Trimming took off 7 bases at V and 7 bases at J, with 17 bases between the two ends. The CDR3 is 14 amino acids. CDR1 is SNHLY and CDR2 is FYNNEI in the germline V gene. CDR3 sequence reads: CASMGEGRLQPQHF. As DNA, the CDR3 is TGTGCCAGCATGGGGGAGGGAAGATTGCAGCCCCAGCATTTT.

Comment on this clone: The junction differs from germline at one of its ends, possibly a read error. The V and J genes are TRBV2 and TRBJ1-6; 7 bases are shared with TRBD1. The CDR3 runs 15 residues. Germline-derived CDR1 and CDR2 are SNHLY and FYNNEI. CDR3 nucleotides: TGTGCCAGCAGGGAAGGGACAGTTTTTAATTCACCCCTCCACTTT. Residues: CASREGTVFNSPLHF.

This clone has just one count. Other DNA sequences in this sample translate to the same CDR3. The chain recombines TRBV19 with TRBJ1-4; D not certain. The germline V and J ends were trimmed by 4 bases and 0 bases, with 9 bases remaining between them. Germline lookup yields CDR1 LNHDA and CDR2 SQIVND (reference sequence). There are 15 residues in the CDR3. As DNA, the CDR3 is TGTGCCAGTAGTACTCCCGGGGCAACTAATGAAAAACTGTTTTTT. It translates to CASSTPGATNEKLFF. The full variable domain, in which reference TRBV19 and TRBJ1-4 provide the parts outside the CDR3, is DGGITQSPKYLFRKEGQNVTLSCEQNLNHDAMYWYRQDPGQGLRLIYYSQIVNDFQKGDIAEGYSVSREKKESFPLTVTSAQKNPTAFYLCASSTPGATNEKLFFGSGTQLSVL.

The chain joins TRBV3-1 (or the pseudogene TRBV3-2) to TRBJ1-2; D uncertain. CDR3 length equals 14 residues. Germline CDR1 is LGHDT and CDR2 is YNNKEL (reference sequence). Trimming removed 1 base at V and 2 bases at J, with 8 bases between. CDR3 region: CASSQVQSNYGYTF. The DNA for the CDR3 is TGTGCCAGCAGCCAAGTACAGAGCAACTATGGCTACACCTTC.

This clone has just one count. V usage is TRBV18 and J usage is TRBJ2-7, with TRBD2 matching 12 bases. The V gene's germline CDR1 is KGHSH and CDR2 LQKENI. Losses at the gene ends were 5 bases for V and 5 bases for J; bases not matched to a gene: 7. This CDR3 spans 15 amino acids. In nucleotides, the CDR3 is TGTGCCAGCTCAACGACTAGCGGGGGACGAAACGAGCAGTACTTC. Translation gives CASSTTSGGRNEQYF.

This CDR3 is CASSQPGQGAYEQYF. For the CDR3, the DNA is TGCGCCAGCAGCCAACCGGGACAGGGGGCCTACGAGCAGTACTTC. The chain uses TRBV5-1 and TRBJ2-7; 11 positions agree with TRBD1. V dropped 4 bases and J dropped 2; count of bases not matched to a gene: 5. Germline CDR1 reads SGHRS; CDR2 reads YFSETQ. The CDR3 runs 15 residues.

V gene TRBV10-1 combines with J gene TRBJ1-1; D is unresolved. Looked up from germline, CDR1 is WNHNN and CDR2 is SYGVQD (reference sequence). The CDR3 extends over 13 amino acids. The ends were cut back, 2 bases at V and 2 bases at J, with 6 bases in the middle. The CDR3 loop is CASSETYNTEAFF. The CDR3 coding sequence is TGCGCCAGCAGTGAGACCTATAACACTGAAGCTTTCTTT.

Here the CDR3 reads CASSSGTGNTIYF. Here the CDR3 DNA reads TGTGCCAGCAGCTCAGGAACTGGAAACACCATATATTTT. The chain is built from TRBV28 and TRBJ1-3, with D hard to call. The CDR3 contains 13 residues. The germline gives CDR1 MDHEN, CDR2 SYDVKM. V lost 6 bases and J lost 2, with 8 bases in between.

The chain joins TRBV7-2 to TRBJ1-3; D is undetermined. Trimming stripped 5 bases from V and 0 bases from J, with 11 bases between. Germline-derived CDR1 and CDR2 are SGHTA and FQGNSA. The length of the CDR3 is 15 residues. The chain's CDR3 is CASSALVSSGNTIYF. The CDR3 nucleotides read TGTGCCAGCAGCGCACTCGTTAGCTCTGGAAACACCATATATTTT.

CDR3 in amino acids: CASRRGYEGNTIYF. The CDR3 region has the DNA TGTGCCAGCAGAAGGGGGTATGAGGGAAACACCATATATTTT. This chain links TRBV28 with TRBJ1-3, with D possibly being TRBD1 (6 bases). CDR3 size: 14 residues. Per germline, CDR1 MDHEN and CDR2 SYDVKM. The ends were cut back, 6 bases at V and 4 bases at J, with 13 bases in the middle.

CDR3 amino acids: CASSLGQGIQETQYF. In DNA, the CDR3 is TGCGCCAGCAGCTTGGGTCAGGGAATTCAAGAGACCCAGTACTTC. The rearrangement links TRBV5-1 to TRBJ2-5; maybe TRBD1 (5 bases). CDR1 and CDR2 (germline): SGHRS, YFSETQ. Deletions cut 0 bases from V and 2 bases from J, with 11 bases between. The CDR3 is 15 residues long.

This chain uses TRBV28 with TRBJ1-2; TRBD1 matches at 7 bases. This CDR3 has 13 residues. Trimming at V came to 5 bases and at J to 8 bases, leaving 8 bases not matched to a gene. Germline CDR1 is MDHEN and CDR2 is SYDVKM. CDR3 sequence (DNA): TGTGCCAGCAGTCAGGGGGGAGTACAGGGCTACACCTTC. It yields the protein CASSQGGVQGYTF.

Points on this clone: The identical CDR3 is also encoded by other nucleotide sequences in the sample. CDR3 loop: CASSPRTVYEQYF. The CDR3, as DNA: TGTGCCAGTAGTCCTAGGACAGTCTACGAGCAGTACTTC. The J gene is TRBJ2-7, the V gene TRBV19, with a possible D match to TRBD1 (6 bases). Germline assignment: CDR1 LNHDA and CDR2 SQIVND (reference sequence). V was shortened by 5 bases and J by 3 bases, with 11 bases between the two germline ends. There are 13 residues in the CDR3.

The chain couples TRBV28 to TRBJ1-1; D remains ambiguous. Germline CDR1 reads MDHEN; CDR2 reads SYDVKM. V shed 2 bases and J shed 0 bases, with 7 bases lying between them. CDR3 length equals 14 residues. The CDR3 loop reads CASSLSLLNTEAFF. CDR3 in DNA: TGTGCCAGCAGTTTAAGCCTCTTGAACACTGAAGCTTTCTTT.

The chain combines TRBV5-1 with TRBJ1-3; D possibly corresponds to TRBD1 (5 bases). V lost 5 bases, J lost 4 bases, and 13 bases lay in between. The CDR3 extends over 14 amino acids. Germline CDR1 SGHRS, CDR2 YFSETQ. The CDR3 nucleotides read TGCGCCAGCAGAGTGTCAGGGTTCGGAAACACCATATATTTT. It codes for CASRVSGFGNTIYF.

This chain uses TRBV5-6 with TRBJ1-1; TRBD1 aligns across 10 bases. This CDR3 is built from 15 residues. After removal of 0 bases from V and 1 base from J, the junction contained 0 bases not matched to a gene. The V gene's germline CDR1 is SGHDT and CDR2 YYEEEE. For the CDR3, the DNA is TGTGCCAGCAGCTTGGGGGACAGGGGGAACACTGAAGCTTTCTTT. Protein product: CASSLGDRGNTEAFF.

CDR3 nucleotide sequence: TGTGCCAGTAGTCCCTGGGGGGGCGGGGGCAGAGCACCGACCTACAATGAGCAGTTCTTC. This sequence encodes CASSPWGGGGRAPTYNEQFF. The rearrangement links TRBV19 to TRBJ2-1; TRBD2 is a possible D gene (7 bases). The CDR3 totals 20 residues. Trimming removed 5 bases at V and 2 bases at J, with 28 bases between. From germline, CDR1 is LNHDA and CDR2 SQIVND (reference sequence).

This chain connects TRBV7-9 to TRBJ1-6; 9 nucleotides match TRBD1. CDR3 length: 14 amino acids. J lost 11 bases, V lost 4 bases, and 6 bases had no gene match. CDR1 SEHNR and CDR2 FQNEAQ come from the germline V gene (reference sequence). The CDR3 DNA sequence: TGTGCCAGCAGCTCTACGGGACAGGGTACACCCCTCCACTTT. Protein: CASSSTGQGTPLHF.

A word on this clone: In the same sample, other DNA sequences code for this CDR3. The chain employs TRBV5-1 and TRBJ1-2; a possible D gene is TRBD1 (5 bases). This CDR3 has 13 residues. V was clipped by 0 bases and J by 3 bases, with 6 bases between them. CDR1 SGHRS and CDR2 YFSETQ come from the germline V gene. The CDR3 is CASSLEGDYGYTF. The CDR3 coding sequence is TGCGCCAGCAGCTTGGAAGGGGACTATGGCTACACCTTC.

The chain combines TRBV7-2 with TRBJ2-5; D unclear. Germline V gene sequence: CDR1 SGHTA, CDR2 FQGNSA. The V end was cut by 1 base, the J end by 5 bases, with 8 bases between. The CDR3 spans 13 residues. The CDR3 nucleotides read TGTGCCAGCAGCTTAGACAGAAGGGAGACCCAGTACTTC. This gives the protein CASSLDRRETQYF.

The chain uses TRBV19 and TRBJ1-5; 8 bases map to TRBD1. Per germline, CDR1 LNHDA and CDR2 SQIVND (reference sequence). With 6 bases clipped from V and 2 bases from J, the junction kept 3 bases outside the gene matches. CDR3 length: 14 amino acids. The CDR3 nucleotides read TGTGCCAGTAGCCCGACAGGGGGCAATCAGCCCCAGCATTTT. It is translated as CASSPTGGNQPQHF.

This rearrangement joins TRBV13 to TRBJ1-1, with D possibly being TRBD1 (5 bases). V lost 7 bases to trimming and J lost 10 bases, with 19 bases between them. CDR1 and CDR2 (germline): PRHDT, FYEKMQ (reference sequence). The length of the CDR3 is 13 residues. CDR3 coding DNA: TGTGCCAGCACAGATGGGACGGGGGTAAGAGCTTTCTTT. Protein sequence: CASTDGTGVRAFF. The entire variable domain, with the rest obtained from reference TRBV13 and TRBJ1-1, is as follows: AAGVIQSPRHLIKEKRETATLKCYPIPRHDTVYWYQQGPGQDPQFLISFYEKMQSDKGSIPDRFSAQQFSDYHSELNMSSLELGDSALYFCASTDGTGVRAFFGQGTRLTVV.